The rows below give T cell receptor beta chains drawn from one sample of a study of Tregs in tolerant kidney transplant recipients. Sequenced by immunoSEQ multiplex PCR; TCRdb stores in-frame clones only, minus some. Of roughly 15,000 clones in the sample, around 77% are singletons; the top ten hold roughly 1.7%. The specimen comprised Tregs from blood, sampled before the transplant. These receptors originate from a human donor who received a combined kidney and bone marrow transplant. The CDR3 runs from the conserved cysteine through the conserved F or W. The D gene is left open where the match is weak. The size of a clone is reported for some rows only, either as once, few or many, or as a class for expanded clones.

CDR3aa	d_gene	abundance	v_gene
CASSQRISDANEQFF	-	-	TRBV18
CAISDGGTVHQPQHF	-	-	TRBV10-3
CAWGPTGSGNQPQHF	TRBD1	-	TRBV30
CASSVRTLGNSPLHF	-	-	TRBV9
CASSEGGNSNQPQHF	-	-	TRBV2
CASSYGGGAIYEQYF	TRBD2	-	TRBV6-5
CASSPAGGFNQPQHF	TRBD1	-	TRBV18
CAISESVWGQTQYEQYF	TRBD1	-	TRBV10-3
CAVAGYEQYF	-	few	TRBV6-1
CASSSGQGSTEAFF	TRBD1	-	TRBV5-1
CASSQVGAGGWNEQFF	TRBD2	-	TRBV4-2
CASSSGGRPGETQYF	-	once	TRBV5-1
CASSALRDTQYF	-	-	TRBV2
CASSSYHLGNQPQHF	-	few	TRBV5-6
CASSSRIAGEEETQYF	TRBD2	-	TRBV28
CASSTGQGVHEQYF	TRBD1	-	TRBV5-1
CASSSLPGRGNTEAFF	-	once	TRBV19
CASRWGLLSSYEQYF	-	-	TRBV6-6
CASSTPPGVYSNQPQHF	-	-	TRBV19
CASSYMYIGEGNTIYF	-	-	TRBV6-6
CSVEGQGTPYEQYF	TRBD1	-	TRBV29-1
CATSRGVAGRGQPQHF	-	few	TRBV15
CASTGTINSYEQYF	TRBD2	-	TRBV7-9
CASSLSGPGGTQYF	TRBD2	-	TRBV7-2
CASSVDSYGYTF	-	-	TRBV9
CASSEFWTSGVEQYF	TRBD2	-	TRBV6-1
CASSASELWRRGYTF	-	-	TRBV10-2
CASSLPGGQVSTDTQYF	TRBD2	-	TRBV5-6
CASSLGGRNEQYF	-	once	TRBV11-2
CASRRTGLAGETQYF	TRBD2	-	TRBV2
CASSPQDRATYGYTF	TRBD1	few	TRBV6-1
CASSERAVSPQYYTDTQYF	-	once	TRBV5-6
CASSSTGEESNEQFF	TRBD1	-	TRBV13
CASSYFGTSGSDEQFF	TRBD2	-	TRBV6-6
CASREAGPYEQYF	TRBD2	-	TRBV2
CASSQSTGTGHEQYF	TRBD1	-	TRBV23-1
CASSLPDTGELFF	-	-	TRBV7-6
CATSRGGGQGAYEQYF	TRBD1	-	TRBV15
CASRPGPGGYGYTF	-	few	TRBV28
CASSETYEQYF	-	few	TRBV2
CASSAGQGRNTIYF	TRBD1	-	TRBV25-1
CASSLYPQGAWGMNTEAFF	TRBD1	once	TRBV27
CASSLVQFEAFF	-	-	TRBV5-6
CASSLGSGVDTEAFF	-	few	TRBV7-9
CASSLAGTPYEQYF	-	-	TRBV28
CASSSDRSSAYEQYF	-	few	TRBV7-9
CASSYAGAVYEQYF	-	-	TRBV6-6
CAISDPDNSYEQYF	-	-	TRBV10-3
CASSLASGGARETQYF	TRBD2	-	TRBV5-4
CASRRVGGRLEQYF	TRBD2	-	TRBV2
CASSNRGGSGELFF	TRBD1	-	TRBV6-5
CASSLGTSGKETQYF	TRBD2	-	TRBV5-1
CASEGGRNEKLFF	-	few	TRBV2